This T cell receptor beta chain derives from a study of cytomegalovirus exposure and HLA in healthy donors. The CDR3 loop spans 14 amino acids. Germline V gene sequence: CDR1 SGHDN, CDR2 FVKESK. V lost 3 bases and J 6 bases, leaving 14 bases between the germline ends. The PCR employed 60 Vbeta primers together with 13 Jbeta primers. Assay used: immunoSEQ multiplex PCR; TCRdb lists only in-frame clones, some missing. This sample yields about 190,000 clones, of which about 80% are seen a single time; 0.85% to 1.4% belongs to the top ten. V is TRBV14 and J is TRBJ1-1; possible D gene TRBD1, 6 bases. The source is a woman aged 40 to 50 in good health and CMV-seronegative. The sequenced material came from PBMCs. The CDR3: CASSHPGQSSEAFF. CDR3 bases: TGTGCCAGCAGCCATCCCGGACAGTCGTCTGAAGCTTTCTTT.